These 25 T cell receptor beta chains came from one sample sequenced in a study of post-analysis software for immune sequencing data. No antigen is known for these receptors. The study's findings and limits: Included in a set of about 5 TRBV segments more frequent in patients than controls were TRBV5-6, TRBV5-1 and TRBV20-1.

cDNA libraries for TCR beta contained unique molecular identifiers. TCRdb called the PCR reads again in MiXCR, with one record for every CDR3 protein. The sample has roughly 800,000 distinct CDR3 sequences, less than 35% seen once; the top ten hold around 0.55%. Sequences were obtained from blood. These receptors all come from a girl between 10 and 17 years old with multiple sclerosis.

DNA of the CDR3: TGTGCCAGCAGTTACGGACAGGGGGGGACCACTGAAGCTTTCTTT. It translates to CASSYGQGGTTEAFF. The chain recombines TRBV27 with TRBJ1-1, with 10 bases matching TRBD1. CDR3 length: 15 residues. Germline V lookup: CDR1 MNHEY, CDR2 SMNVEV (reference sequence). With V trimmed by 4 bases and J by 4 bases, 6 bases remained unmatched.

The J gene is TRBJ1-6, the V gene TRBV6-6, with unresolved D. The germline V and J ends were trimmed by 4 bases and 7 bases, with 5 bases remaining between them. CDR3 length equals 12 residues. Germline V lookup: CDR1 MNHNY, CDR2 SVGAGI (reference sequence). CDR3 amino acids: CASSLINSPLHF. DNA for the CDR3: TGTGCCAGCAGTTTGATCAATTCACCCCTCCACTTT.

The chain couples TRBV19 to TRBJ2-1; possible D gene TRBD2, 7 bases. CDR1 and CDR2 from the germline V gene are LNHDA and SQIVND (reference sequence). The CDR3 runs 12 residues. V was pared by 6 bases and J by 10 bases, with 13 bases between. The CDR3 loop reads CASRGGAWEQFF. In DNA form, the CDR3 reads TGTGCCAGTAGGGGGGGGGCCTGGGAGCAGTTCTTC.

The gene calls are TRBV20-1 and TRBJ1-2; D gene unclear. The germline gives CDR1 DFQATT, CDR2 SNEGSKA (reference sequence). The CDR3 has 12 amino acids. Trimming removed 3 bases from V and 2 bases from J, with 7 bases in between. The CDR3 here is CSARPQNYGYTF. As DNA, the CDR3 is TGCAGTGCTAGGCCCCAAAACTATGGCTACACCTTC.

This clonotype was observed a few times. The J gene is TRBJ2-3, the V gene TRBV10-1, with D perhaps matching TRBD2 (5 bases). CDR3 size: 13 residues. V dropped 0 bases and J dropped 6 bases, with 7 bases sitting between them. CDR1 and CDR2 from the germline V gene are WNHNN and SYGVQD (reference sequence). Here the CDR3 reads CASSESPGDTQYF. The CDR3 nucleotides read TGCGCCAGCAGTGAGTCCCCGGGGGATACGCAGTATTTT.

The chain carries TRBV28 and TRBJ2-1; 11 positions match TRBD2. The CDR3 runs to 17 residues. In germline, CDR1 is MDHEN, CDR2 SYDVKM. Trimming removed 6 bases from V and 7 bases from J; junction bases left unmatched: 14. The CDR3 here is CASRRRSSGRAGNEQFF. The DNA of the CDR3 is TGTGCCAGCAGACGAAGGAGTAGCGGGAGGGCCGGGAATGAGCAGTTCTTC.

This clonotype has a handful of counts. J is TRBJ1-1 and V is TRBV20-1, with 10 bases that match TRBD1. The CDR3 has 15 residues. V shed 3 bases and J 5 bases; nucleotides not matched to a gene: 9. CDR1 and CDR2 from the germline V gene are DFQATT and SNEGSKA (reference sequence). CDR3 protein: CSARRGDRGITEAFF. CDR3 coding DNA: TGCAGTGCTAGGCGAGGGGACAGGGGTATAACTGAAGCTTTCTTT.

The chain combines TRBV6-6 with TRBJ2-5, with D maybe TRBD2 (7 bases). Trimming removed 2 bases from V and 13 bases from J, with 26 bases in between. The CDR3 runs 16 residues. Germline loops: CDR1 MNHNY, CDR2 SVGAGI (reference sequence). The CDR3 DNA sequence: TGTGCCAGCAGTTACGTCTCGGGGGGCCTTCCCCACGAGCGGTACTTC. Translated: CASSYVSGGLPHERYF.

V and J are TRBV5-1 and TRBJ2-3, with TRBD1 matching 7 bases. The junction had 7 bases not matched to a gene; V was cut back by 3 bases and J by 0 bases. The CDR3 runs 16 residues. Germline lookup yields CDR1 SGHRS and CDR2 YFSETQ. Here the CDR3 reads CASSSGQQLSTDTQYF. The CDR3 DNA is TGCGCCAGCAGCTCGGGACAGCAGTTAAGCACAGATACGCAGTATTTT.

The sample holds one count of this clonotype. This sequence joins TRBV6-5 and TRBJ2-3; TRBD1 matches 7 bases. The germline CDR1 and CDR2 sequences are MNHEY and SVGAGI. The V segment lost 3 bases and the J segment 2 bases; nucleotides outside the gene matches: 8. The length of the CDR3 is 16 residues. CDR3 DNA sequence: TGTGCCAGCAGTTATCTAGGGGGCCGGGACACAGATACGCAGTATTTT. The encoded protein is CASSYLGGRDTDTQYF.

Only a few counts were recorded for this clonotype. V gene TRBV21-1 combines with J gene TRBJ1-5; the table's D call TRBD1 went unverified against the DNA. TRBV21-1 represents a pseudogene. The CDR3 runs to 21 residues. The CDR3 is CASSKVSSGTLWGNLGQPQHF. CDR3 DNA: TGTGCCAGCAGCAAAGTTAGCTCCGGGACGCTATGGGGCAATTTAGGTCAGCCCCAGCATTTT.

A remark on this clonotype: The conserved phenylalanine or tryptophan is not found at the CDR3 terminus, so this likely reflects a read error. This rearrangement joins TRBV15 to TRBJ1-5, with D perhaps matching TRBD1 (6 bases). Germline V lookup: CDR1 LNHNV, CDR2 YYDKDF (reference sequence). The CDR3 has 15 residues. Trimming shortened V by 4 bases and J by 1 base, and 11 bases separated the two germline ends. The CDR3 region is CATSIWDTSNQPQHC. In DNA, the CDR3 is TGTGCCACCAGCATTTGGGACACCAGCAATCAGCCCCAGCATTGT.

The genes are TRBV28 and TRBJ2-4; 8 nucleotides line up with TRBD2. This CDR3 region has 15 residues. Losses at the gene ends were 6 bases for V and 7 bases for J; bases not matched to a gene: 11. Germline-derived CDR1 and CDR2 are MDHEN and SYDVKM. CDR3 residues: CASSPTVTGGNIQYF. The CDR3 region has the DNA TGTGCCAGCAGCCCGACGGTGACGGGAGGGAACATTCAGTACTTC.

CDR3 in DNA: TGTGCCAGCAGACTTATGTCCGGGTCCTGGGAGACCCAGTACTTC. As protein: CASRLMSGSWETQYF. The genes are TRBV2 and TRBJ2-5, with D unresolved. V was cut by 6 bases and J by 5 bases, with 19 bases left in between. CDR3 length: 15 amino acids. Germline loops: CDR1 SNHLY, CDR2 FYNNEI.

CDR3 coding DNA: TGTGCCAGCAGTTTCTCGGAGTCGTTGGAAAATTCACCCCTCCACTTT. Translating gives CASSFSESLENSPLHF. This sequence joins TRBV6-5 and TRBJ1-6; D is unresolved. V shed 4 bases and J shed 7 bases, with 17 bases lying between them. From germline, CDR1 is MNHEY and CDR2 SVGAGI. This CDR3 is 16 amino acids long.

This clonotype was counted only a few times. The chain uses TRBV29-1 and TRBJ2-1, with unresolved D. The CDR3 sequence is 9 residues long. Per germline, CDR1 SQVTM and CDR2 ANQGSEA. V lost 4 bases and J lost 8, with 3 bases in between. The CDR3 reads CSVAHEQFF. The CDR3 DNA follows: TGCAGCGTTGCCCATGAGCAGTTCTTC.

CDR3: CSATLSANEQFF. CDR3 bases: TGCAGCGCCACATTATCAGCCAATGAGCAGTTCTTC. This rearrangement joins TRBV29-1 to TRBJ2-1; D is ambiguous. This CDR3 is 12 amino acids long. With 7 bases removed from V and 6 bases from J, the gap between germline ends came to 13 bases. CDR1 and CDR2 (germline): SQVTM, ANQGSEA.

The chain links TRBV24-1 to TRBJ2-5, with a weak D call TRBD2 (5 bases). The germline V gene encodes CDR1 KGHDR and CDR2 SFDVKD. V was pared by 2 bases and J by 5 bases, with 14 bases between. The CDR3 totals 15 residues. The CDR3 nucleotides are TGTGCCACCAGTGATTGGGCTCGGGGATCCGAGACCCAGTACTTC. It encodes CATSDWARGSETQYF.

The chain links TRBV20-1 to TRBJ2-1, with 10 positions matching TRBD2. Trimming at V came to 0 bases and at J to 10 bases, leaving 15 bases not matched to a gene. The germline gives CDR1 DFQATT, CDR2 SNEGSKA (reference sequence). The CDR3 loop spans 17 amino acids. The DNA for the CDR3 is TGCAGTGCTAGAGATCTTCGTACTAGCGGGACCCCGGGGGAGCAGTTCTTC. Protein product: CSARDLRTSGTPGEQFF.

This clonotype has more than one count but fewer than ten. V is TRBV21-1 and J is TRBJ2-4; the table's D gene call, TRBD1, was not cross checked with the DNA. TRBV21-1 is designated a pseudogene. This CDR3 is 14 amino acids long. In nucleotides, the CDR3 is TGTGCCAGCACCCAAGACAGGGCCAAAAACATTCAGTACTTC. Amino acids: CASTQDRAKNIQYF.

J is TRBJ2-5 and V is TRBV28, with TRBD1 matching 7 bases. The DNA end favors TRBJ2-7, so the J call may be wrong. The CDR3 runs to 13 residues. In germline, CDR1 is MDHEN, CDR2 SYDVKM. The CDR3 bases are TGTGCCAGCAGGACAGGGTACTTCTACGAGCAGTACTTC. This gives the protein CASRTGYFYEQYF.

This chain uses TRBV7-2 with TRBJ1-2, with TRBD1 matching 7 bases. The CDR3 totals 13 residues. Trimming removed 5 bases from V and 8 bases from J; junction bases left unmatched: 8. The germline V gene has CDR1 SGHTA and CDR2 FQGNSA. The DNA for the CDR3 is TGTGCCAGCAGCCTAGGGACAGCCAGGGGCTACACCTTC. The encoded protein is CASSLGTARGYTF.

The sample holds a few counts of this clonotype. The CDR3 here is CASDVLGTEGEQYF. CDR3 nucleotides: TGTGCCAGCGATGTGCTAGGGACAGAGGGCGAGCAGTACTTC. The J gene is TRBJ2-7, the V gene TRBV28, with TRBD1 identical over 7 bases. Germline V gene data show CDR1 as MDHEN and CDR2 as SYDVKM. The ends lost 8 bases at V and 6 bases at J; junction bases unmatched: 13. CDR3 size: 14 residues.

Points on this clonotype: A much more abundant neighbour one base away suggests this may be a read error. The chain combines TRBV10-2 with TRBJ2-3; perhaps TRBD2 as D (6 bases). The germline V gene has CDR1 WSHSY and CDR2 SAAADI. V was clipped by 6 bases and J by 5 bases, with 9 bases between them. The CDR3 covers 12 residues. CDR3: CASSEEGDTQYF. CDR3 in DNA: TGCGCCAGCAGCGAGGAGGGAGATACGCAGTATTTT.

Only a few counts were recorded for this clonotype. CDR3 loop: CASSPRSSGEIYNEQFF. CDR3 bases: TGCGCCAGCAGCCCCCGGAGTAGCGGGGAAATCTACAATGAGCAGTTCTTC. The chain uses TRBV5-1 and TRBJ2-1, with 8 positions matching TRBD2. This CDR3 region has 17 residues. From germline, CDR1 is SGHRS and CDR2 YFSETQ. V lost 4 bases, J lost 3 bases, and 12 bases stayed unmatched.